This note documents a single TCR beta chain sequence. The antigen is not known. The data originate from a study of T cells after yellow fever vaccination. Study at large: SMART-Seq v4 Ultra Low Input handled preparation of low-cell-number fractions. Findings and limits, study-wide: Relatively few clonotypes were ones that appeared in both CD4 and CD8 compartments.

Production of TCR cDNA was by 5'RACE template switching, which also added a universal primer site and UMIs. TCRdb fed the 5' RACE reads into MiXCR, producing one record per CDR3 protein. The table records 300,000 or so distinct CDR3 sequences, over 10% of them present only once. V dropped 0 bases and J dropped 5 bases, with 10 bases sitting between them. This CDR3 comprises 13 residues. Germline V gives CDR1 GTSNPN, CDR2 SVGIG (reference sequence). V gene TRBV30 combines with J gene TRBJ1-2, with D perhaps matching TRBD1 (5 bases). The sample here was CD4+ T cells sorted from PBMCs, taken 45 days after the yellow fever booster vaccination. This TCR was sampled from a man between 25 and 39 years old who received the YFV17D yellow fever vaccine. The DNA of the CDR3 is TGTGCCTGGAGTGTACTGGGGGGATATGGCTACACCTTC. It is translated as CAWSVLGGYGYTF.